This TCR beta chain was identified during a study of long-term antiretroviral therapy in people with HIV. Study results and limitations: Repertoires with HIV possessed tighter CDR3 length spans than those of controls.

This clone was counted a few times. Its target is not known. It was version v3.0 of the immunoSEQ assay that was run at survey level. Assay: immunoSEQ multiplex PCR; the TCRdb copy retains only in-frame clones and omits some. The sample includes roughly 39,000 clones, 65% to 90% of them seen just once. Germline V gives CDR1 SGHDT, CDR2 YYEEEE. The length of the CDR3 is 14 residues. Losses at the gene ends were 4 bases for V and 7 bases for J; bases not matched to a gene: 6. This sequence joins TRBV5-6 and TRBJ2-1; 9 positions match TRBD1. The sequence was collected from a woman younger than 30 with HIV. The sample consisted of unsorted PBMCs, taken just before starting antiretroviral therapy. CDR3 region: CASSPGQGVNEQFF. For the CDR3, the DNA is TGTGCCAGCAGCCCGGGACAGGGCGTGAATGAGCAGTTCTTC.